The 24 T cell receptor beta chains in this list originate from one sample, sequenced in a study of T cell repertoires in cytomegalovirus infection. One entry per CDR3 protein, called by TCRdb with MiXCR from the reads. Of about a million distinct CDR3 sequences listed, roughly 30% are singletons. Antigens of these TCRs are unknown. The specimen was cultured CD8+ T cells from PBMCs, collected from culture after CMV antigen stimulation. The receptors here all came from a human donor in good health (CMV status not recorded). Some clones in this sample may be carry-over from other donors' samples.

This clonotype was found a few times. The V call is TRBV11-2, the J call TRBJ2-3; weak D call: TRBD2 (6 bases). V was trimmed by 7 bases and J by 1 base, leaving 15 bases between them. This CDR3 is 15 amino acids long. The germline V gene encodes CDR1 SGHAT and CDR2 FQNNGV. The CDR3 loop is CASTPSGVRTDTQYF. CDR3 DNA: TGTGCCAGCACCCCATCGGGGGTGCGCACAGATACGCAGTATTTT.

On this clonotype itself: A read error is possible here, since a much larger clone lies one base away. The gene calls are TRBV7-8 and TRBJ2-3, with 15 bases fitting TRBD2. Looked up from germline, CDR1 is SGHVS and CDR2 is FQNEAQ. The CDR3 loop spans 16 amino acids. With V trimmed by 7 bases and J by 5 bases, 7 bases remained unmatched. CDR3 residues: CASNDGTSGGLDTQYF. CDR3 in DNA: TGTGCCAGCAACGATGGGACTAGCGGGGGGTTAGATACGCAGTATTTT.

V usage is TRBV7-6 and J usage is TRBJ2-2; D might be TRBD1 (5 bases). The CDR3 is 16 residues long. V dropped 2 bases and J dropped 7 bases, with 17 bases sitting between them. Germline V gene data show CDR1 as SGHVS and CDR2 as FNYEAQ. The CDR3, as DNA: TGTGCCAGCAGCTTAACTACTGACGGACAAAGCGGGGAGCTGTTTTTT. This codes for CASSLTTDGQSGELFF.

V is TRBV12-3 or TRBV12-4 and J is TRBJ1-2; the D gene is possibly TRBD1 (6 bases). V was clipped by 5 bases and J by 1 base, with 11 bases between them. CDR3 length equals 14 residues. The CDR3 loop reads CASSRTVFNYGYTF. CDR3 sequence (DNA): TGTGCCAGCAGTCGGACAGTGTTTAACTATGGCTACACCTTC.

A word on this clonotype: One junction end disagrees with the germline gene, perhaps due to a read error. The chain joins TRBV7-6 to TRBJ2-3; a possible D gene is TRBD2 (6 bases). CDR1 SGHVS and CDR2 FNYEAQ come from the germline V gene. This CDR3 is built from 13 residues. CDR3 nucleotide sequence: TGTGCTAGCAGCTTGGCTAGCGAAGATACGCAGTATTTT. Encoded protein: CASSLASEDTQYF.

The CDR3 reads CASSFLGWETQYF. CDR3 nucleotide sequence: TGTGCCAGCAGCTTCCTCGGTTGGGAGACCCAGTACTTC. V gene TRBV5-4 combines with J gene TRBJ2-5; D gene uncertain. Germline V CDR1 and CDR2: SGHNT, YYREEE (reference sequence). The CDR3 spans 13 residues. V shed 2 bases and J shed 5 bases, with 10 bases lying between them.

This clonotype was recorded a few times. The J gene is TRBJ2-7, the V gene TRBV18, with D perhaps matching TRBD1 (6 bases). Germline-derived CDR1 and CDR2 are KGHSH and LQKENI. The V end was cut by 3 bases, the J end by 6 bases, with 9 bases between. The CDR3 is 12 amino acids. CDR3 nucleotides: TGTGCCAGCTCACCGGACAGTTCCGAGCAGTACTTC. It translates to CASSPDSSEQYF.

This clonotype was detected only a few times. This chain uses TRBV20-1 with TRBJ2-2; unclear D gene. Looked up from germline, CDR1 is DFQATT and CDR2 is SNEGSKA (reference sequence). This CDR3 comprises 12 residues. Trimming left V 0 bases short and J 8 bases short, with 7 bases between. The CDR3 bases are TGCAGTGCTAGAGATGAGGCTGGGGAGCTGTTTTTT. This codes for CSARDEAGELFF.

The chain has TRBV29-1 and TRBJ1-1; weak D call: TRBD1 (5 bases). With 5 bases removed from V and 3 bases from J, the gap between germline ends came to 10 bases. The V gene's germline CDR1 is SQVTM and CDR2 ANQGSEA. The CDR3 is 12 residues long. The CDR3 DNA follows: TGCAGCGTTAGGGGAGGGGACACTGAAGCTTTCTTT. Translated, it gives CSVRGGDTEAFF.

This rearrangement joins TRBV6-1 to TRBJ2-7; the D is unclear. The germline gives CDR1 MNHNS, CDR2 SASEGT. The CDR3 spans 11 residues. Trimming pared 4 bases from V and 3 bases from J, leaving 4 bases between. CDR3 DNA: TGTGCCAGCAGTGGGTACTACGAGCAGTACTTC. Protein sequence: CASSGYYEQYF.

This clonotype was seen a handful of times. The V gene is TRBV7-4, the J gene TRBJ2-1; 8 positions match TRBD2. V lost 3 bases to trimming and J lost 6 bases; unmatched junction nucleotides: 7. CDR3 length: 15 amino acids. The germline V gene encodes CDR1 SGHVT and CDR2 SQSDAQ. The CDR3 here is CASSFGRGAGNEQFF. The CDR3 region has the DNA TGTGCCAGCAGCTTTGGGCGGGGGGCAGGCAATGAGCAGTTCTTC.

This clonotype appeared a single time. The gene calls are TRBV20-1 and TRBJ2-7; TRBD1 aligns across 9 bases. This CDR3 region has 16 residues. The ends lost 1 base at V and 0 bases at J; junction bases unmatched: 7. Germline loops: CDR1 DFQATT, CDR2 SNEGSKA (reference sequence). The CDR3 sequence: CSARGDREMSSYEQYF. CDR3 DNA: TGCAGTGCTAGAGGGGACAGGGAAATGAGCTCCTACGAGCAGTACTTC.

Of note for this clonotype: At one of its ends the junction is not consistent with the germline gene, which may arise from a read error. This chain uses TRBV4-1 with TRBJ2-1; TRBD2 is a possible D gene (6 bases). The CDR3 is 17 amino acids. Looked up from germline, CDR1 is MGHRA and CDR2 is YSYEKL. The CDR3 DNA reads as TGTGCCAGCAGCCAGGATCTGATAGCGGTGGCCTACAATGAGCAGTTCTTC. Its protein product is CASSQDLIAVAYNEQFF.

The chain uses TRBV19 and TRBJ1-1, with 8 nucleotides matching TRBD1. Per germline, CDR1 LNHDA and CDR2 SQIVND (reference sequence). V lost 6 bases, J lost 5 bases, and 8 bases stayed unmatched. The CDR3 length is 14 residues. CDR3 nucleotide sequence: TGTGCCAGTAGCGGGGACAGGATAGGGACTGAAGCTTTCTTT. Amino acid sequence: CASSGDRIGTEAFF.

This clonotype was detected ten times or more. V and J are TRBV15 and TRBJ2-5; possible D gene TRBD1, 5 bases. CDR3 length: 15 amino acids. CDR1 and CDR2 from the germline V gene are LNHNV and YYDKDF (reference sequence). The germline V and J ends were trimmed by 0 bases and 4 bases, with 12 bases remaining between them. The CDR3 DNA follows: TGTGCCACCAGCAGAGATAAACCAGGGCTAGAGACCCAGTACTTC. Translation: CATSRDKPGLETQYF. The full variable domain, in which reference TRBV15 and TRBJ2-5 provide the parts outside the CDR3, is DAMVIQNPRYQVTQFGKPVTLSCSQTLNHNVMYWYQQKSSQAPKLLFHYYDKDFNNEADTPDNFQSRRPNTSFCFLDIRSPGLGDTAMYLCATSRDKPGLETQYFGPGTRLLVL.

The chain is built from TRBV27 and TRBJ1-1, with D possibly matching TRBD1 (5 bases). Germline V lookup: CDR1 MNHEY, CDR2 SMNVEV (reference sequence). V lost 3 bases to trimming and J lost 7 bases, with 12 bases between them. The length of the CDR3 is 13 residues. CDR3 DNA sequence: TGTGCCAGCAGTTTTGGGGGGACGGATGAAGCTTTCTTT. This sequence encodes CASSFGGTDEAFF.

This clonotype was counted only a few times. This sequence joins TRBV6-1 and TRBJ1-2, with a possible D match to TRBD1 (6 bases). V dropped 8 bases and J dropped 2 bases, with 21 bases sitting between them. CDR1 is MNHNS, CDR2 SASEGT, per germline. The CDR3 covers 16 residues. CDR3 coding DNA: TGTGCCAGCCGGGGGGCTGGAGGAGTAACGAACTATGGCTACACCTTC. Residues: CASRGAGGVTNYGYTF.

This clonotype was detected ten times or more. The genes are TRBV6-2 or TRBV6-3 and TRBJ2-1; 7 bases fit TRBD1. The CDR3 extends over 12 amino acids. Germline V gene data show CDR1 as MNHEY and CDR2 as SVGEGT. After removal of 0 bases from V and 10 bases from J, the junction contained 0 bases not matched to a gene. The chain's CDR3 is CASSYSTGEQFF. The DNA of the CDR3 is TGTGCCAGCAGTTACTCGACAGGGGAGCAGTTCTTC.

This clonotype was detected many times. V is TRBV2 and J is TRBJ2-2, with D uncertain. Deletions cut 9 bases from V and 5 bases from J, with 10 bases between. This CDR3 spans 12 amino acids. Germline CDR1 and CDR2: SNHLY and FYNNEI. CDR3 nucleotides: TGTGCCAGTTCTGGCGATACCGGGGAGCTGTTTTTT. Residues: CASSGDTGELFF.

This clonotype has ten or more counts. This chain uses TRBV24-1 with TRBJ2-3; 13 nucleotides line up with TRBD2. This CDR3 region has 18 residues. V gave up 4 bases and J gave up 4 bases; unmatched junction bases: 10. Germline values: CDR1 KGHDR, CDR2 SFDVKD. CDR3 residues: CATSDPRLAGGLADTQYF. CDR3 nucleotides: TGTGCCACCAGTGACCCGAGACTAGCGGGGGGCCTCGCAGATACGCAGTATTTT.

The rearrangement links TRBV29-1 to TRBJ1-2, with a possible D match to TRBD1 (6 bases). The germline gives CDR1 SQVTM, CDR2 ANQGSEA. V lost 6 bases and J 9 bases, leaving 14 bases between the germline ends. This CDR3 has 11 residues. CDR3: CSVPIRGSYTF. In DNA form, the CDR3 reads TGCAGCGTGCCGATCAGGGGTAGCTACACCTTC.

This chain links TRBV27 with TRBJ1-1; D gene ambiguous. The CDR3 totals 14 residues. CDR1 and CDR2 (germline): MNHEY, SMNVEV (reference sequence). The germline V and J ends were trimmed by 11 bases and 4 bases, with 20 bases remaining between them. This CDR3 reads CAASSPGRITEAFF. Written as DNA, the CDR3 is TGTGCCGCAAGCAGTCCGGGGAGGATCACTGAAGCTTTCTTT.

This chain connects TRBV9 to TRBJ2-3; D perhaps matches TRBD1 (5 bases). The CDR3 is 13 amino acids. Germline values: CDR1 SGDLS, CDR2 YYNGEE. Trimming stripped 0 bases from V and 5 bases from J, with 7 bases between. CDR3 in amino acids: CASSVAGIDTQYF. CDR3 in DNA: TGTGCCAGCAGCGTAGCAGGGATAGATACGCAGTATTTT.

The table lists this clonotype with a few counts. The CDR3 DNA is TGTGCCAGCAGTTATTCCGCACTCCTAGCGGTTCAGCGGAATGAGCAGTTCTTC. Amino acids: CASSYSALLAVQRNEQFF. The genes are TRBV6-5 and TRBJ2-1; TRBD2 matches at 7 bases. Germline assignment: CDR1 MNHEY and CDR2 SVGAGI. The CDR3 totals 18 residues. Trimming removed 3 bases from V and 7 bases from J; junction bases left unmatched: 18.